This T cell receptor (beta chain) is drawn from a study of T cells after yellow fever vaccination. Template switching by 5'RACE produced TCR cDNA, adding a universal primer site and UMIs. TCRdb reprocessed the 5' RACE reads via MiXCR and lists one record per CDR3 protein. Of roughly 150,000 distinct CDR3 sequences in the sample, 6.5% to 8.5% were seen once. The table lists this clonotype with many counts. Trimming pared 7 bases from V and 6 bases from J, leaving 12 bases between. Germline V gene lookup returns CDR1 MNHEY and CDR2 SVGEGT. This CDR3 spans 13 amino acids. The chain couples TRBV6-2 or TRBV6-3 to TRBJ2-2, with D possibly being TRBD2 (6 bases). The input for sequencing was CD4+ T cells sorted from PBMCs, taken 5 days after the first yellow fever vaccination. This sequence was found in a man aged 18 to 29 who received the YFV17D yellow fever vaccine. This chain's CDR3 is CASTLAGPGELFF. CDR3 coding DNA: TGTGCCAGCACCCTTGCGGGACCCGGGGAGCTGTTTTTT.